Presented here are 10 T cell receptor beta chains from one specimen sequenced in a study of T cell responses to AZD1222 COVID-19 vaccine. Profiled with immunoSEQ multiplex PCR; TCRdb holds only in-frame clones, not every one. Counted here are 90,000 to 130,000 clones, about four fifths occurring once; the ten biggest clones make up less than 5%. The sequenced sample was peripheral blood, obtained on day 0 of AZD1222 vaccination. These receptors were collected from an adult in good health.

The rearrangement links TRBV15 to TRBJ1-2; TRBD1 might be the D (6 bases). The ends were cut back, 0 bases at V and 4 bases at J, with 18 bases in the middle. Germline values: CDR1 LNHNV, CDR2 YYDKDF (reference sequence). The CDR3 is 17 amino acids. DNA for the CDR3: TGTGCCACCAGCAGAGATAGTTCCCAGGGGAGAACCTATGGCTACACCTTC. Translation: CATSRDSSQGRTYGYTF.

The chain combines TRBV11-2 with TRBJ2-7; TRBD2 matches 11 bases. The V gene end was trimmed by 5 bases and the J gene end by 3 bases; junction bases not matched to a gene: 6. CDR1 and CDR2 (germline): SGHAT, FQNNGV. The CDR3 runs to 15 residues. CDR3 amino acids: CASSPIAGGIYEQYF. CDR3 in DNA: TGTGCCAGCAGCCCTATAGCGGGGGGGATCTACGAGCAGTACTTC.

The rearrangement uses TRBV27 and TRBJ2-7; TRBD2 might be the D (6 bases). From germline, CDR1 is MNHEY and CDR2 SMNVEV (reference sequence). The CDR3 consists of 15 residues. Trimming removed 4 bases from V and 2 bases from J, with 15 bases in between. CDR3 coding DNA: TGTGCCAGCAGTTATACGACTAGAACACCCTACGAGCAGTACTTC. Protein sequence: CASSYTTRTPYEQYF.

This chain links TRBV6-1 with TRBJ1-2, with D tentatively TRBD1 (5 bases). Germline loops: CDR1 MNHNS, CDR2 SASEGT. The CDR3 runs to 15 residues. Deletions cut 1 base from V and 7 bases from J, with 16 bases between. CDR3 DNA: TGTGCCAGCAGTGAAGAGGGGTCCTTGGGAAGTGGCTACACCTTC. Protein sequence: CASSEEGSLGSGYTF.

The chain couples TRBV27 to TRBJ2-5; TRBD1 aligns across 7 bases. Germline values: CDR1 MNHEY, CDR2 SMNVEV (reference sequence). The junction had 5 bases not matched to a gene; V was cut back by 1 base and J by 3 bases. This CDR3 spans 15 amino acids. In nucleotides, the CDR3 is TGTGCCAGCAGTTTATTTTCCGGGACAGAAGAGACCCAGTACTTC. It specifies CASSLFSGTEETQYF.

This clone has just one count. This chain uses TRBV2 with TRBJ1-5, with D possibly being TRBD1 (5 bases). Per the germline V gene, CDR1 is SNHLY and CDR2 is FYNNEI. Deletions cut 5 bases from V and 1 base from J, with 9 bases between. The CDR3 spans 14 residues. The CDR3 loop is CASSQGQSNQPQHF. DNA for the CDR3: TGTGCCAGCAGTCAGGGCCAGAGCAATCAGCCCCAGCATTTT.

The chain uses TRBV15 and TRBJ2-3, with 11 positions matching TRBD2. V shed 6 bases and J 5 bases; nucleotides not matched to a gene: 10. CDR3 length: 16 residues. CDR1 is LNHNV, CDR2 YYDKDF, per germline (reference sequence). The DNA for the CDR3 is TGTGCCACCAGAGGGCTAGCGGGGGGCGTGGAAGATACGCAGTATTTT. Its protein is CATRGLAGGVEDTQYF.

This chain links TRBV7-2 with TRBJ1-2; the D gene is possibly TRBD1 (6 bases). Germline lookup yields CDR1 SGHTA and CDR2 FQGNSA. This CDR3 has 17 amino acids. V was cut by 3 bases and J by 8 bases, with 25 bases left in between. The CDR3 sequence is CASSLNSGGDAGTGYTF. The CDR3 DNA is TGTGCCAGCAGCTTGAACTCCGGGGGCGACGCGGGCACCGGCTACACCTTC. The full variable domain, with the rest looked up from reference TRBV7-2 and TRBJ1-2, is GAGVSQSPSNKVTEKGKDVELRCDPISGHTALYWYRQSLGQGLEFLIYFQGNSAPDKSGLPSDRFSAERTGGSVSTLTIQRTQQEDSAVYLCASSLNSGGDAGTGYTFGSGTRLTVV.

This clone has a handful of counts. The V gene is TRBV11-2, the J gene TRBJ1-1; D ambiguous. The CDR3 covers 13 residues. CDR1 is SGHAT and CDR2 is FQNNGV in the germline V gene. Trimming pared 6 bases from V and 0 bases from J, leaving 8 bases between. CDR3 DNA sequence: TGTGCCAGCAGACTCACCCTGAACACTGAAGCTTTCTTT. Its translation: CASRLTLNTEAFF.

V and J are TRBV6-5 and TRBJ1-4; maybe TRBD1 (5 bases). The CDR3 extends over 14 amino acids. The V end lost 5 bases, the J end lost 8 bases, and 15 bases lay between the germline ends. Per the germline V gene, CDR1 is MNHEY and CDR2 is SVGAGI. CDR3 region: CASSQRTRSEKLFF. In nucleotides, the CDR3 is TGTGCCAGCAGTCAGAGGACAAGGAGCGAAAAACTGTTTTTT.